Here is one T cell receptor beta chain with its context. Original methodology: Cell counts per sample came from amplifying reference gene primers. Sequencing was performed with immunoSEQ multiplex PCR; in TCRdb, only in-frame clones are kept and a portion is missing. The DNA gave D and trimming, while V, J and clone size come from that table. The sample records about 190,000 clones, about 82% being singletons. V dropped 0 bases and J dropped 1 base, with 6 bases sitting between them. CDR3 length: 14 residues. Germline lookup yields CDR1 SGHNT and CDR2 YYREEE (reference sequence). These data are taken from a study of blood T cell repertoires in COVID-19. About the study: Material from acute and convalescent COVID-19 was sourced from the United States, Italy and Spain. T cells, B-cell-depleted T cells, or PBMCs provided the cDNA or gDNA that served as material.

This receptor was taken from a woman aged 25 to 39 with acute or convalescent COVID-19. The chain carries TRBV5-4 and TRBJ2-3; tentative D call: TRBD1 (5 bases). Input material: peripheral blood. CDR3 sequence reads: CASSLAQGTDTQYF. The CDR3 nucleotides read TGTGCCAGCAGCTTGGCACAGGGCACAGATACGCAGTATTTT.